The clone carrying this TCR beta chain was recorded many times. Antigen: not known. The record originates from a study of T-cell memory formation after mild COVID-19. Whole-study results and caveats: Balance between CD4 and CD8 was seen in clones contracting day 15 to 85, and a CD4+ lean was seen in later expanders.

TCRdb processed the 5' RACE reads anew with MiXCR; each CDR3 protein has one entry. The sample includes about 340,000 distinct CDR3 sequences, less than 20% of them seen just once. Material for sequencing was PBMCs or a T cell subset sorted from them (not recorded which). This sequence originates from a man aged 18-30 years who had mild COVID-19 (a few samples of this study predate the infection). Cell type and time point are not known.

CDR3 region: CASSSQENPGTGRDTQYF. The CDR3 nucleotides are TGTGCCAGCAGTTCCCAAGAGAACCCCGGGACAGGGCGAGATACGCAGTATTTT. The chain recombines TRBV12-3 or TRBV12-4 with TRBJ2-3, with 9 bases lining up with TRBD1. This CDR3 is built from 18 residues. J was trimmed by 5 bases and V by 4 bases; bases with no gene match: 16.